Below, one TCR beta chain is given with its context. As yet, its antigen is unknown. CDR3 length equals 15 residues. Germline V lookup: CDR1 SGDLS, CDR2 YYNGEE. Trimming cost V 3 bases and J 2 bases; bases outside gene matches: 4. The repertoire was sequenced with immunoSEQ multiplex PCR; TCRdb's copy has only in-frame clones and lacks some. The repertoire includes about 9,400 clones, 82% of them detected once, and 1.5% sits in the top ten. The source of the sample is a study of follicular helper T cells after annual influenza vaccination. Points from the study as a whole: Yearly vaccinations repeatedly recalled conserved clonotypes in ICOS+CD38+ cTfh.

Indicated time point: 2015-2016 season, pre-vaccination. The chain couples TRBV9 to TRBJ2-3; 9 bases align to TRBD2. The sequences come from CXCR5+ CD38- circulating T follicular helper cells from blood, collected on the day of influenza vaccination. Subset: circulating Tfh, non-naive CD4+CXCR5+PD-1+ (ICOS+CD38+ or ICOS-CD38-). The TCR comes from an adult who received the influenza vaccine. The CDR3 DNA follows: TGTGCCAGCAGCGGCGCGGGAGGGTTCACAGATACGCAGTATTTT. Its protein product is CASSGAGGFTDTQYF.